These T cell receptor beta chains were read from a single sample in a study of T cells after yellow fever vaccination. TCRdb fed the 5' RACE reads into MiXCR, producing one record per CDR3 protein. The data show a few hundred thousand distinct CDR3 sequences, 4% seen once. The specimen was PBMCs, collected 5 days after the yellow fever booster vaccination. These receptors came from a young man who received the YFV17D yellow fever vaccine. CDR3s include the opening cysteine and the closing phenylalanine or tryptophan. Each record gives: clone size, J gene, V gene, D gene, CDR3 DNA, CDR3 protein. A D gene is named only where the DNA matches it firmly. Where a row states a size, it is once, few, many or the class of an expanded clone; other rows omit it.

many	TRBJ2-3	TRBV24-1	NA	TGTGCCACCAGTGATTTGGCGGGAAAGGCAACAGATACGCAGTATTTT	CATSDLAGKATDTQYF
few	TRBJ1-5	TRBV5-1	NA	TGCGCCAGCAGCATGGGGATGGGCAATCAGCCCCAGCATTTT	CASSMGMGNQPQHF
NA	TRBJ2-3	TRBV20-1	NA	TGCAGTGCTCCCCCCCGATACCGCCAGGATACGCAGTATTTT	CSAPPRYRQDTQYF
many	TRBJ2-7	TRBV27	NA	TGTGCCAGCAGTTTAGGGGGTAGGTCCTCCGAGCAGTACTTC	CASSLGGRSSEQYF
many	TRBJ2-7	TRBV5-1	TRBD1	TGCGCCAGCAGCTGGGGGACAGGGGCCGAGCAGTACTTC	CASSWGTGAEQYF
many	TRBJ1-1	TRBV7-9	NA	TGTGCCAGCAGCTTCGGGATGAACACTGAAGCTTTCTTT	CASSFGMNTEAFF
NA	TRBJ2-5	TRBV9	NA	TGTGCCAGCAACTTAGGGACTTACCAAGAGACCCAGTACTTC	CASNLGTYQETQYF
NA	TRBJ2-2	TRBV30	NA	TGTGCCTGGACAGGGGCTAACACCGGGGAGCTGTTTTTT	CAWTGANTGELFF
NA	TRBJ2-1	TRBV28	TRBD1	TGTGCCAGCAGTTTAGAGACAGGGGGCCTATATGAGCAGTTCTTC	CASSLETGGLYEQFF
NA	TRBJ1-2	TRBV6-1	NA	TGTGCCAGCAGTGAGTCCTTCTATGGCTACACCTTC	CASSESFYGYTF
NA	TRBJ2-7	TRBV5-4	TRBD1	TGTGCCAGCAGCTCCGGACAGGGACAGTCCTACGAGCAGTACTTC	CASSSGQGQSYEQYF
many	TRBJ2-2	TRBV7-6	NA	TGTGCCAGCAGCTCCGGACAGATCATTAACACCGGGGAGCTGTTTTTT	CASSSGQIINTGELFF
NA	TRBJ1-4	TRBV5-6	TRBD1	TGTGCCAGCAGCTTGGCGTTTAACAGGGGATTGAAAAAACTGTTTTTT	CASSLAFNRGLKKLFF
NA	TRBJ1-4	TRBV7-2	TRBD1	TGTGCCAGCAGCGAAGGGGGCGCGGGTGAAAAACTGTTTTTT	CASSEGGAGEKLFF
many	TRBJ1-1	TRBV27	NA	TGTGCCAGCAGTTCCGGGTCCAGGAACACTGAAGCTTTCTTT	CASSSGSRNTEAFF
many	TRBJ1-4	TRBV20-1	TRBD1	TGCAGTGTTCCGAGGGGACAGGGAAATGAAAAACTGTTTTTT	CSVPRGQGNEKLFF
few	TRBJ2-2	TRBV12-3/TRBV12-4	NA	TGTGCCAGCAGTTTCGAGACACAAACCGGGGAGCTGTTTTTT	CASSFETQTGELFF
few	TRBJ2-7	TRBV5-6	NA	TGTGCCAGCAGTCGCTCCTACGAGCAGTACTTC	CASSRSYEQYF
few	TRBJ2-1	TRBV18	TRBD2	TGTGCCAGCTCGGGCGCTAGCGGGGACGAGCAGTTCTTC	CASSGASGDEQFF
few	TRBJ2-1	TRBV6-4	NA	TGTGCCAGCAGTGGGGGTACCTACAATGAGCAGTTCTTC	CASSGGTYNEQFF
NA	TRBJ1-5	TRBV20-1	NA	TGCAGTGCCATACAGGGATCGGCGACCGGACAGCCCCAGCATTTT	CSAIQGSATGQPQHF
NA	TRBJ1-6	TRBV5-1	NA	TGCGCCAGCGGCCGGTCAGGGTTTGGTTCACCCCTCCACTTT	CASGRSGFGSPLHF
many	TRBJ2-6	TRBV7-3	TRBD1	TGTGCCAGCAGCTTAATGGGACAGGGATTGCGCGGGGCCAACGTCCTGACTTTC	CASSLMGQGLRGANVLTF
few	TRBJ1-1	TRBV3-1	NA	TGTGCCAGCAGCCAAAATACGGCGGGAGAAGCTTTCTTT	CASSQNTAGEAFF
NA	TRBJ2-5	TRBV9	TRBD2	TGTGCCAGCGCGAGGGGGACTAGCGGGGCCCAAGAGACCCAGTACTTC	CASARGTSGAQETQYF
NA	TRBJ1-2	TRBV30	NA	TGTGCCTGGACCCCAGCGCGGGGCTACACCTTC	CAWTPARGYTF
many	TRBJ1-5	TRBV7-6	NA	TGTGCCAGCAGTCCTACACCCACCGGGGCCCAGCATTTT	CASSPTPTGAQHF
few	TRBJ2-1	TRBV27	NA	TGTGCCAGCAGAGGGGACGGCTACAATGAGCAGTTCTTC	CASRGDGYNEQFF
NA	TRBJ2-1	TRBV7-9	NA	TGTGCCATCGACGCAAACAATGAGCAGTTCTTC	CAIDANNEQFF
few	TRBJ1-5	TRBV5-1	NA	TGCGCCAGCAGCTTGGGAACGGGGGGGTTCCGTAATCAGCCCCAGCATTTT	CASSLGTGGFRNQPQHF
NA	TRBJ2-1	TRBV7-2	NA	TGTGCCAGCAGCTTAGATGCGGCCACCTACAATGAGCAGTTCTTC	CASSLDAATYNEQFF
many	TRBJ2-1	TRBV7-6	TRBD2	TGTGCCAGCAGTACGACTAGCGGGGGGTACAATGAGCAGTTCTTC	CASSTTSGGYNEQFF
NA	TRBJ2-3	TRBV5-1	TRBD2	TGCGCCAGCAAGAGCGGGGACGCTAGCACAGATACGCAGTATTTT	CASKSGDASTDTQYF
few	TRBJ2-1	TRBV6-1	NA	TGTGCCAGCAGTGCACCGGGACGACTGACCTACAATGAGCAGTTCTTC	CASSAPGRLTYNEQFF
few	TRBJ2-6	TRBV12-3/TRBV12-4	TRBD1	TGTGCCAGCAGTAACAGGGGATCTGGGGCCAACGTCCTGACTTTC	CASSNRGSGANVLTF
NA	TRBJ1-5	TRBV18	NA	TGTGCCAGCTCACCACCGCGGGGTACGGCCCAGCCCCAGCATTTT	CASSPPRGTAQPQHF
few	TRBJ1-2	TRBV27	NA	TGTGCCAGCAGTCCAACGACCGGGACAAGGTACGACTATGGCTACACCTTC	CASSPTTGTRYDYGYTF
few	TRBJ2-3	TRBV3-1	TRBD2	TGTGCCAGCAGCCAAGTATCTCTTCACTCGACTAGCGGGGGGGTTAGCACAGATACGCAGTATTTT	CASSQVSLHSTSGGVSTDTQYF
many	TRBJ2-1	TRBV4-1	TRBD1	TGCGCCAGCAGCTACCCGGGACAGGGTTACAATGAGCAGTTCTTC	CASSYPGQGYNEQFF
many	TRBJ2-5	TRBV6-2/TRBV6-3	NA	TGTGCCAGCAGTTACGACCGGTCGGGCCAAGAGACCCAGTACTTC	CASSYDRSGQETQYF
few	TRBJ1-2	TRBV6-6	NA	TGTGCCAGCACCGACGGGTCCACGGGCTACACCTTC	CASTDGSTGYTF
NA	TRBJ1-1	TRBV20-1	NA	TGCAGTGCTAGCGGTCCGCCCGCCACTGAAGCTTTCTTT	CSASGPPATEAFF
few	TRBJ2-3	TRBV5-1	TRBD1	TGCGCCAGCAGCTCCGACGGTCAGGGGGTTTTTGGTAGCACAGATACGCAGTATTTT	CASSSDGQGVFGSTDTQYF
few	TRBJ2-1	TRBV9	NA	TGTGCCAGCAGCCCCGGGACGTCCTGGGGCAAAGAGCAGTTCTTC	CASSPGTSWGKEQFF
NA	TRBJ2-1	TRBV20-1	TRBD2	TGCAGTGCTCCCCCGGGGGGTCGCTCCTACAATGAGCAGTTCTTC	CSAPPGGRSYNEQFF
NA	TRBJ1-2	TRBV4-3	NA	TGCGCCAGCAGCCAAGATGCGGGGGGTTACTATGGCTACACCTTC	CASSQDAGGYYGYTF
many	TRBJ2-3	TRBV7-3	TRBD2	TGTGCCACAGCGGGGGGAGTCGATACGCAGTATTTT	CATAGGVDTQYF
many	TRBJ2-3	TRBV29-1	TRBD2	TGCAGCGAAGGAGCGGGGGGAGAAGATACGCAGTATTTT	CSEGAGGEDTQYF